These T cell receptor beta chains were read from a single sample in a study of T-cell memory formation after mild COVID-19. Using its own MiXCR run on the 5' RACE reads, TCRdb lists one record per CDR3 protein. This table has about 40,000 distinct CDR3 sequences, about an eighth appearing once. Sequenced sample: PBMCs or a T cell subset sorted from them (not recorded which). The receptors come from a man younger than 35 who had mild COVID-19 (a few samples of this study predate the infection). Cell type and time point are not known. Both conserved end residues are part of each CDR3. A D gene is named only where the DNA matches it firmly. Not every row has a clone size; where given, it reads once, few, many or a size class.

j_call clone_size v_call d_call cdr3_aa cdr3_nt
TRBJ2-1 many TRBV19 . CASSIGTANEQFF TGTGCCAGTAGTATCGGGACTGCCAATGAGCAGTTCTTC
TRBJ2-7 large TRBV7-8 . CASSLALDPSGYEQYF TGTGCCAGCAGCTTAGCGCTCGACCCCTCGGGCTACGAGCAGTACTTC
TRBJ2-5 large TRBV6-6 . CASRLKLTSQETQYF TGTGCCAGCAGACTTAAGTTGACGTCCCAAGAGACCCAGTACTTC
TRBJ2-4 few TRBV5-4 . CASSFRGIQYF TGTGCCAGCAGCTTTAGGGGCATTCAGTACTTC
TRBJ1-1 many TRBV6-5 TRBD1 CASRLQGMGTEAFF TGTGCCAGCAGATTACAGGGGATGGGCACTGAAGCTTTCTTT
TRBJ1-1 many TRBV4-1 . CASRRPTDTEAFF TGCGCCAGCAGGCGACCGACAGACACTGAAGCTTTCTTT
TRBJ1-1 many TRBV7-9 . CASSLGIGGVVTEAFF TGTGCCAGCAGCTTAGGGATAGGGGGAGTAGTCACTGAAGCTTTCTTT
TRBJ2-3 many TRBV7-8 . CASSLAFGSREDTQYF TGTGCCAGCAGCTTAGCTTTCGGATCGAGGGAGGATACGCAGTATTTT
TRBJ2-7 once TRBV28 . CASSLPGEQYF TGTGCCAGCAGCCTCCCAGGCGAGCAGTACTTC
TRBJ2-1 . TRBV24-1 . CATSDPLFSYNEQFF TGTGCCACCAGTGACCCTCTGTTCTCCTACAATGAGCAGTTCTTC
TRBJ2-6 many TRBV6-1 . CASSVGGSGANVLTF TGTGCCAGCAGTGTTGGGGGATCCGGGGCCAACGTCCTGACTTTC
TRBJ2-5 many TRBV19 . CASSGASGKETQYF TGTGCCAGTAGCGGGGCGTCAGGGAAAGAGACCCAGTACTTC
TRBJ2-1 many TRBV6-2/TRBV6-3 TRBD2 CASSYSLAGGPDEQFF TGTGCCAGCAGTTACTCGTTAGCGGGGGGGCCGGATGAGCAGTTCTTC
TRBJ2-3 medium-sized TRBV20-1 TRBD2 CSAKPGGGTDTQYF TGCAGTGCGAAGCCGGGAGGGGGCACAGATACGCAGTATTTT
TRBJ2-5 . TRBV5-4 TRBD1 CASSAQGAQETQYF TGTGCCAGCAGCGCACAGGGGGCGCAAGAGACCCAGTACTTC
TRBJ2-3 . TRBV7-2 TRBD1 CASSLAGVSIGQGVTDTQYF TGTGCCAGCAGCTTAGCTGGGGTATCCATTGGGCAGGGGGTAACAGATACGCAGTATTTT
TRBJ2-4 many TRBV15 TRBD1 CATSRGASGQGFLAKNIQYF TGTGCCACCAGCAGGGGGGCGTCCGGACAGGGATTTCTAGCCAAAAACATTCAGTACTTC
TRBJ1-1 many TRBV6-6 . CASDQGVNTEAFF TGTGCCAGCGATCAGGGCGTGAACACTGAAGCTTTCTTT
TRBJ1-6 . TRBV4-3 . CASSQDAQNNSPLHF TGCGCCAGCAGCCAAGACGCGCAGAATAATTCACCCCTCCACTTT
TRBJ2-5 . TRBV19 . CASQGGPETQYF TGTGCCAGTCAAGGGGGGCCGGAGACCCAGTACTTC
TRBJ1-6 many TRBV4-2 TRBD1 CASSQEGGTGNSPLHF TGTGCCAGCAGCCAAGAAGGTGGGACAGGGAATTCACCCCTCCACTTT
TRBJ2-3 many TRBV30 . CAWSVLADTQYF TGTGCCTGGAGTGTACTAGCAGATACGCAGTATTTT
TRBJ2-2 many TRBV11-2 . CASSLGGWERDGNTGELFF TGTGCCAGCAGCTTAGGGGGCTGGGAAAGGGACGGTAACACCGGGGAGCTGTTTTTT
TRBJ2-2 few TRBV7-2 TRBD1 CASSLGQGLYTGELFF TGTGCCAGCAGTCTGGGACAGGGGTTATACACCGGGGAGCTGTTTTTT
TRBJ1-1 many TRBV12-3/TRBV12-4 TRBD1 CASRGTDNTEAFF TGTGCCAGCAGGGGGACAGATAACACTGAAGCTTTCTTT
TRBJ2-6 many TRBV15 TRBD1 CATSSRTGSLSGANVLTF TGTGCCACCAGCAGCCGGACAGGGTCTCTCTCTGGGGCCAACGTCCTGACTTTC
TRBJ1-2 many TRBV21-1 . CASSIDLDEFWDCSNYGYTF TGTGCCAGCAGCATTGATTTAGACGAATTCTGGGATTGTTCAAACTATGGCTACACCTTC
TRBJ2-3 few TRBV5-1 . CASSLHLEGITDTQYF TGCGCCAGCAGCTTACATCTCGAGGGGATAACAGATACGCAGTATTTT
TRBJ2-3 many TRBV21-1 . CASSLRTSGPPRVGTDTQYF TGTGCCAGCAGCCTTAGGACTAGCGGACCTCCCCGAGTAGGCACAGATACGCAGTATTTT
TRBJ2-1 many TRBV7-3 TRBD2 CASSETSGGAKEQFF TGTGCCAGCAGCGAGACTAGCGGGGGGGCTAAGGAGCAGTTCTTC
TRBJ2-2 many TRBV5-1 . CASSFSQGGGELFF TGCGCCAGCAGCTTCTCGCAGGGCGGCGGGGAGCTGTTTTTT
TRBJ1-6 many TRBV5-5 TRBD1 CASSSRGGNSPLHF TGTGCCAGCAGCTCCAGGGGGGGGAATTCACCCCTCCACTTT
TRBJ2-3 many TRBV10-3 . CAISTGTTSTDTQYF TGTGCCATCAGTACTGGGACAACTAGCACAGATACGCAGTATTTT
TRBJ1-4 many TRBV7-9 . CASSFFATNEKLFF TGTGCCAGCAGCTTCTTTGCAACTAATGAAAAACTGTTTTTT
TRBJ2-1 . TRBV24-1 TRBD1 CATSETGTASYNEQFF TGTGCCACCAGTGAAACTGGGACAGCCTCCTACAATGAGCAGTTCTTC
TRBJ2-3 few TRBV18 . CASSPPLDTQYF TGTGCCAGCTCACCACCTCTAGATACGCAGTATTTT
TRBJ1-6 many TRBV7-9 . CASSGGGFNSPLHF TGTGCCAGCAGTGGTGGGGGATTTAATTCACCCCTCCACTTT
TRBJ2-3 many TRBV7-6 . CASSLGLGVADTQYF TGTGCCAGCAGCTTAGGTCTGGGGGTGGCAGATACGCAGTATTTT
TRBJ2-1 many TRBV7-2 TRBD2 CASSQRGGRFGEQFF TGTGCCAGCAGCCAGCGGGGGGGCCGTTTCGGTGAGCAGTTCTTC
TRBJ2-1 many TRBV6-2/TRBV6-3 . CASSYRGAVNEQFF TGTGCCAGCAGTTACCGGGGGGCAGTGAATGAGCAGTTCTTC
TRBJ2-1 many TRBV11-2 TRBD2 CASIPSGGGSYNEQFF TGTGCCAGCATTCCAAGCGGGGGGGGATCCTACAATGAGCAGTTCTTC
TRBJ1-2 many TRBV5-1 TRBD1 CASSPPGQAYGYTF TGCGCCAGCAGCCCGCCCGGACAGGCCTATGGCTACACCTTC
TRBJ1-2 many TRBV4-3 TRBD1 CASSRTIDRGPNYGYTF TGCGCCAGCAGCCGTACTATAGACAGGGGCCCTAACTATGGCTACACCTTC
TRBJ2-1 many TRBV25-1 . CASREGMGDRQGDEQFF TGTGCCAGCAGGGAGGGGATGGGGGACAGACAAGGTGATGAGCAGTTCTTC
TRBJ2-1 . TRBV7-9 . CASSPGTAAREQFF TGTGCCAGCAGCCCGGGTACGGCAGCGAGGGAGCAGTTCTTC
TRBJ1-1 many TRBV20-1 . CSAPPGHTEAFF TGCAGTGCCCCACCCGGGCACACTGAAGCTTTCTTT
TRBJ1-1 few TRBV27 . CASSLIMGGGTEAFF TGTGCCAGCAGTCTCATCATGGGGGGTGGGACTGAAGCTTTCTTT
TRBJ1-1 many TRBV20-1 . CSALDGTITEAFF TGCAGTGCTTTGGACGGGACAATCACTGAAGCTTTCTTT
TRBJ2-1 many TRBV4-2 TRBD2 CASSQDILAGGLNREQFF TGTGCCAGCAGCCAAGATATACTAGCGGGGGGGCTTAACAGGGAGCAGTTCTTC
TRBJ2-1 medium-sized TRBV24-1 . CATSDLRYEQFF TGTGCCACCAGTGATCTTAGGTATGAGCAGTTCTTC
TRBJ1-1 many TRBV6-2/TRBV6-3 . CASSYSSRYEAFF TGTGCCAGCAGTTACTCGAGTCGATACGAAGCTTTCTTT
TRBJ2-3 many TRBV6-2/TRBV6-3 TRBD2 CASSRAGEADTQYF TGTGCCAGCAGCCGAGCGGGGGAGGCAGATACGCAGTATTTT
TRBJ2-3 many TRBV20-1 . CSAEQVTDTQYF TGCAGTGCAGAGCAGGTCACAGATACGCAGTATTTT
TRBJ2-1 many TRBV12-3/TRBV12-4 . CASSPRQMYTEQFF TGTGCCAGCAGTCCTCGACAGATGTACACTGAGCAGTTCTTC
TRBJ2-7 . TRBV12-3/TRBV12-4 TRBD2 CASSSGLAAPYEQYF TGTGCCAGCAGTTCCGGACTAGCGGCCCCCTACGAGCAGTACTTC